Sequencing of this TCR beta chain was carried out in a study of PD-1 blockade in classical Hodgkin lymphoma (dated by TCRdb to about 2020). With respect to the entire study: Nivolumab dosing was 3 mg/kg intravenously every 2 weeks, continuing until either disease progression or unacceptable toxicity. To define a peripheral blood immune signature of response to PD-1 blockade in classical Hodgkin lymphoma, the study combined TCR beta sequencing with CyTOF. Beyond this particular receptor, the publication reports: Patients starting nivolumab less than 1 year after ASCT had lower diversity and were excluded from later analyses to avoid confounding by immune reconstitution. A significant rise by C4D1 was seen in CD4+ but not CD8+ TCR diversity (p=0.0027 vs p=0.16), with the rise being most apparent in complete responders (p=0.02). Baseline TCR diversity was reported to be lower in newly diagnosed patients than in healthy donors, and even lower in relapsed/refractory patients. The study was restricted to a single clinical trial cohort, and the causes of repertoire differences, possibly disease activity or prior therapy, were left undefined. Baseline diversity similar to that of newly diagnosed patients was observed in trial patients achieving complete response, whereas significantly lower diversity was observed in partial responders and progressors.

Turning to this clone: There is no known antigen for this receptor. No base quality information exists; no much larger clone differs at one position.

The Qiagen DNeasy kit was used to extract genomic DNA both from unsorted PBMCs and from the negatively selected CD4+ and CD8+ fractions. TCR beta CDR3 regions were amplified by immunoSEQ multiplex PCR using primers annealing to V and J segments. A synthetic immune receptor repertoire was used to minimize amplification bias, and remaining bias was computationally removed after sequencing. The published analysis was carried out like this. Custom Python scripts were used to quantify repertoire diversity as the Shannon entropy index. The unsorted, CD4+ and CD8+ repertoires were each analyzed separately, with the exception of combined analyses, where CD4+ and CD8+ sequences were merged in silico. A clone counted as expanded when the clone's frequency after treatment rose at least 2-fold relative to C1D1, and clones undetected at baseline were given a pseudocount of 0.5. Singleton clones were defined as clones with 0 or 1 copy at C1D1, and non-singleton clones were defined as clones with 2 or more copies. Clones expanded in unsorted samples were labelled as CD4+, CD8+ or unknown by matching protein sequences in sorted samples from the same patient. Wilcoxon tests on paired samples were used to test changes in diversity from C1D1 to C4D1. As stored in TCRdb, this immuneACCESS dataset retains in-frame rearrangements with V and J assigned. A fraction of the clones does not appear; measured against another copy, unresolved V genes explain less than half of the discrepancy, and the remainder lacks a known reason. The V and J calls and clone size were taken over from that table, and D and trimming were inferred from the DNA. This sample holds about 36,000 clones; about 70% were observed only once. Of the sample, 13% to 15% falls within the top ten clones.

Reading the label with the study, this specimen's time point is: cycle 2 day 1 (C2D1) of nivolumab. Relapse after autologous stem cell transplantation had occurred in all trial patients, and cohorts A, B and C were distinguished by prior brentuximab vedotin exposure. The trial cohort included fewer than 65 patients with relapsed/refractory classical Hodgkin lymphoma, and each patient had a best overall response of complete response, partial response or progressive disease. In the multi-cohort phase II CheckMate 205 trial, trial patients received single-agent nivolumab. An independent review committee assessed best overall response by applying the 2007 International Working Group response criteria. Trial PBMCs were collected immediately before nivolumab initiation (C1D1) and during therapy at cycle 2 day 1 and cycle 4 day 1. Peripheral blood was collected in 8 mL Vacutainer Cell Preparation Tubes, from which PBMCs were isolated by centrifugation and then cryopreserved.

The CDR3, from cysteine to phenylalanine, totals 16 residues. Of all the DNA, just the CDR3 is kept, 48 bases in frame from base 1. CDR1 is given as SGHNT and CDR2 as YYREEE, both from the germline V gene (reference sequence). Germline trimming: 4 bases from V, 4 bases from J; junction bases outside gene matches: 8. In this chain, TRBV5-4 is recombined with TRBJ1-4; 9 central bases correspond to TRBD1. This clonotype was obtained from a human donor with classical Hodgkin lymphoma. The material sequenced was peripheral blood mononuclear cells (PBMCs), taken before the second cycle of nivolumab. The encoded CDR3 is CASSGGTGPGNEKLFF. The nucleotides read TGTGCCAGCAGCGGGGGGACAGGGCCGGGTAATGAAAAACTGTTTTTT.